Listed below are T cell receptor beta chains from one sample, sequenced in a study of blood T cells in healthy people across ages. TCRdb re-derived calls from the 5' RACE reads in MiXCR, one entry per CDR3 protein. This sample carries some 920,000 distinct CDR3 sequences, roughly 47% of them seen once, and the ten largest clones take around a fifth. The source material was blood. These receptors originate from a woman between 55 and 75 years old in good health. CDR3s include the opening cysteine and the closing phenylalanine or tryptophan. The D gene is left open where the match is weak. Not all rows give a size; the values are once, few, many and, for expanded clones, a class.

TRBV28,NA,TRBJ2-7,TRBD2,CASSIPGLAGSYEQYF,TGTGCCAGCAGTATCCCGGGACTAGCGGGAAGCTACGAGCAGTACTTC
TRBV28,NA,TRBJ2-7,NA,CASSPFLEQYF,TGTGCCAGCAGCCCCTTTCTCGAGCAGTACTTC
TRBV6-1,NA,TRBJ1-5,TRBD1,CASLGQGGKPQHF,TGTGCCAGTCTTGGACAGGGGGGAAAGCCCCAGCATTTT
TRBV11-3,NA,TRBJ2-2,NA,CASSHTPTSTGELFF,TGTGCCAGCAGCCATACCCCTACTAGCACCGGGGAGCTGTTTTTT
TRBV13,NA,TRBJ2-7,TRBD1,CASSTGQGRRYEQYF,TGTGCCAGCAGCACCGGACAGGGGAGGAGGTACGAGCAGTACTTC
TRBV20-1,NA,TRBJ2-7,NA,CSAGPLLSYEQYF,TGCAGTGCTGGACCTCTCTTGAGCTACGAGCAGTACTTC
TRBV4-3,many,TRBJ2-1,NA,CASSRVTWGEQFF,TGCGCCAGCTCCCGGGTCACATGGGGTGAGCAGTTCTTC
TRBV4-1,NA,TRBJ1-2,NA,CASGPGLPYYGYTF,TGCGCCAGCGGACCGGGACTCCCTTACTATGGCTACACCTTC
TRBV28,NA,TRBJ2-3,TRBD1,CASSSFGTGKRDTQYF,TGTGCCAGCAGTTCTTTCGGGACAGGGAAACGAGATACGCAGTATTTT
TRBV5-1,NA,TRBJ2-1,NA,CASRIGVDNEQFF,TGCGCCAGCAGGATTGGAGTGGACAATGAGCAGTTCTTC
TRBV20-1,NA,TRBJ2-6,NA,CSAQRYSGANVLTF,TGCAGTGCTCAACGGTACTCTGGGGCCAACGTCCTGACTTTC
TRBV20-1,NA,TRBJ2-5,TRBD2,CSVPYKTSGSSKYF,TGCAGTGTCCCCTACAAAACTAGCGGGAGTAGTAAGTACTTC
TRBV6-4,few,TRBJ2-3,NA,CASKYGCTDTQYF,TGTGCCAGCAAATACGGCTGCACAGATACGCAGTATTTT
TRBV20-1,once,TRBJ2-5,TRBD2,CSARAGTSSRETQYF,TGCAGTGCTAGAGCCGGGACTAGTAGTCGAGAGACCCAGTACTTC
TRBV28,NA,TRBJ2-7,TRBD1,CASTLAGQGVIGQYF,TGTGCCAGCACCTTGGCAGGACAGGGGGTTATAGGGCAGTACTTC
TRBV7-3,NA,TRBJ2-3,TRBD2,CASSLYGTSDDYTQYF,TGTGCCAGCAGCTTATACGGGACTAGCGATGATTATACGCAGTATTTT
TRBV28,NA,TRBJ1-5,TRBD1,CASSQLDRGRQPQHF,TGTGCCAGCAGTCAACTAGACAGGGGGCGACAGCCCCAGCATTTT
TRBV5-1,few,TRBJ2-1,TRBD1,CASSYYPGQGARNEQFF,TGCGCCAGCAGCTATTACCCGGGACAGGGGGCTAGGAATGAGCAGTTCTTC
TRBV20-1,NA,TRBJ2-7,NA,CSADVSTYEQYF,TGCAGTGCAGACGTGTCTACCTACGAGCAGTACTTC
TRBV7-2,NA,TRBJ2-7,TRBD2,CASSYRAGGFSYEQYF,TGTGCCAGCAGCTACCGGGCGGGGGGGTTCTCCTACGAGCAGTACTTC
TRBV6-2/TRBV6-3,few,TRBJ2-7,NA,CASKVTRDNSYEQYF,TGTGCCAGCAAAGTCACCCGGGACAACTCCTACGAGCAGTACTTC
TRBV11-2,NA,TRBJ2-5,TRBD2,CASSLSSGQLAGVFMGHQETQYF,TGTGCCAGCAGCTTAAGTTCCGGTCAATTAGCGGGAGTTTTTATGGGACACCAAGAGACCCAGTACTTC
TRBV3-1,NA,TRBJ2-3,NA,CASSVAPSDTQYF,TGTGCCAGCAGCGTGGCACCCTCAGATACGCAGTATTTT
TRBV15,NA,TRBJ2-7,NA,CATSRELVTYEQYF,TGTGCCACCAGCAGAGAATTAGTCACCTACGAGCAGTACTTC
TRBV4-2,few,TRBJ2-7,NA,CASSQAIAYEQYF,TGTGCCAGCAGCCAAGCTATTGCCTACGAGCAGTACTTC
TRBV4-3,once,TRBJ2-5,TRBD1,CASSARQGARETQYF,TGCGCCAGCAGCGCACGACAGGGGGCGCGAGAGACCCAGTACTTC
TRBV7-2,NA,TRBJ2-1,NA,CASSPATGLSSYNEQFF,TGTGCCAGCAGCCCAGCTACGGGGCTAAGCTCCTACAATGAGCAGTTCTTC
TRBV7-2,NA,TRBJ2-3,TRBD2,CASSFGGAGAGTQYF,TGTGCCAGCAGCTTCGGAGGAGCGGGAGCAGGTACGCAGTATTTT
TRBV6-5,NA,TRBJ2-7,TRBD1,CASSWDRGLGCEQYF,TGTGCCAGCAGCTGGGACAGGGGGCTTGGCTGCGAGCAGTACTTC
TRBV7-2,few,TRBJ2-3,NA,CASSSGERGGDTQYF,TGTGCCAGCAGCTCCGGGGAAAGAGGTGGAGATACGCAGTATTTT
TRBV12-3/TRBV12-4,NA,TRBJ1-1,NA,CASCLGGNTEAFF,TGTGCCAGCTGCCTGGGGGGGAACACTGAAGCTTTCTTT
TRBV29-1,few,TRBJ2-1,NA,CSARISYNEQFF,TGCAGCGCCAGGATCTCCTACAATGAGCAGTTCTTC
TRBV12-3/TRBV12-4,NA,TRBJ2-2,NA,CASSLTANTGELFF,TGTGCCAGCAGTTTAACTGCTAACACCGGGGAGCTGTTTTTT
TRBV5-1,few,TRBJ2-1,NA,CASSAKTAHNEQFF,TGCGCCAGCAGCGCGAAGACAGCTCACAATGAGCAGTTCTTC
TRBV7-9,NA,TRBJ2-1,NA,CASSSRDTLQETQFF,TGTGCCAGCAGCTCCCGGGACACCCTCCAAGAGACCCAGTTCTTC
TRBV20-1,NA,TRBJ2-7,TRBD2,CSARDLAGENFPYEQYF,TGCAGTGCTAGAGACCTAGCGGGAGAGAATTTTCCTTACGAGCAGTACTTC
TRBV28,NA,TRBJ1-4,NA,CASSLWPSSEKLFF,TGTGCCAGCAGTTTGTGGCCTTCTTCAGAAAAACTGTTTTTT
TRBV11-2,NA,TRBJ2-7,NA,CASSAAGWPSYEQYF,TGTGCCAGCAGCGCCGCGGGGTGGCCATCCTACGAGCAGTACTTC
TRBV20-1,few,TRBJ2-5,TRBD2,CSARDVRLAGGRGETQYF,TGCAGTGCTAGAGATGTCCGGCTAGCGGGAGGGAGGGGGGAGACCCAGTACTTC
TRBV5-1,NA,TRBJ2-1,NA,CASSLAGLIYNEQFF,TGCGCCAGCAGCTTGGCGGGGCTCATCTACAATGAGCAGTTCTTC